This record covers a single T cell receptor beta chain. Participants' own reports of clinical history determined their cohort assignment. Here immunoSEQ multiplex PCR was the method, and the copy in TCRdb shows in-frame clones only, minus some. The data contain about 140,000 clones, 84% of them singletons. The sample originates from a study of blood T cell repertoires in COVID-19. Study-level information: Specimens from acute and convalescent COVID-19 originated in the United States, Italy and Spain.

The clonotype comes from a man between 40 and 49 years old with acute COVID-19. Material for sequencing was PBMCs or T cells enriched from blood (not recorded which).

The CDR3 spells CASSEGIDSSYEQYF. Written as DNA, the CDR3 is TGTGCCAGCAGTGAAGGGATAGACAGTTCCTACGAGCAGTACTTC. The chain has TRBV6-1 and TRBJ2-7; weak D call: TRBD1 (5 bases). The germline V and J ends were trimmed by 1 base and 1 base, with 11 bases remaining between them. CDR3 length: 15 amino acids. In germline, CDR1 is MNHNS, CDR2 SASEGT.